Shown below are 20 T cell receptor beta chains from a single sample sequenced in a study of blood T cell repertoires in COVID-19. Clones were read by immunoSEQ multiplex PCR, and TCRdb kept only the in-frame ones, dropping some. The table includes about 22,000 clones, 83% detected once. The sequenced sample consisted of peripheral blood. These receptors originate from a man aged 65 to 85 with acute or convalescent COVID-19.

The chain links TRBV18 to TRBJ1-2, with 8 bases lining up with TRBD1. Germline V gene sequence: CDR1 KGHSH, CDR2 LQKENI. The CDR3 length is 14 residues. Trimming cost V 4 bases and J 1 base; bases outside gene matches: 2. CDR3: CASSRGQGNYGYTF. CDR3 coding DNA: TGTGCCAGCTCACGCGGACAGGGTAACTATGGCTACACCTTC. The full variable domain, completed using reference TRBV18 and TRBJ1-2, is NAGVMQNPRHLVRRRGQEARLRCSPMKGHSHVYWYRQLPEEGLKFMVYLQKENIIDESGMPKERFSAEFPKEGPSILRIQQVVRGDSAAYFCASSRGQGNYGYTFGSGTRLTVV.

CDR3 residues: CASSVGGTANSPLHF. CDR3 nucleotides: TGTGCCAGCAGCGTAGGGGGGACAGCTAATTCACCCCTCCACTTT. V is TRBV9 and J is TRBJ1-6; TRBD1 aligns across 7 bases. Germline V gene sequence: CDR1 SGDLS, CDR2 YYNGEE. The length of the CDR3 is 15 residues. The J segment lost 6 bases and the V segment lost 0 bases, leaving 3 bases of the junction unmatched.

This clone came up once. The CDR3 sequence is CASKRLAGDGNEQFF. As DNA, the CDR3 is TGTGCCAGTAAAAGACTAGCGGGAGATGGCAATGAGCAGTTCTTC. The rearrangement uses TRBV19 and TRBJ2-1; the match to TRBD2 covers 12 bases. In germline, CDR1 is LNHDA, CDR2 SQIVND (reference sequence). V was pared by 7 bases and J by 6 bases, with 7 bases of the junction left unmatched. The CDR3 runs to 15 residues.

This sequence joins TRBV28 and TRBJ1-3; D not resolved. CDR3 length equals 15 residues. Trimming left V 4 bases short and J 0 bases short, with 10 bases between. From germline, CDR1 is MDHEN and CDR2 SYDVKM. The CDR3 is CASSSPPGSGNTIYF. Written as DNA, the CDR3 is TGTGCCAGCAGTTCCCCCCCCGGCTCTGGAAACACCATATATTTT.

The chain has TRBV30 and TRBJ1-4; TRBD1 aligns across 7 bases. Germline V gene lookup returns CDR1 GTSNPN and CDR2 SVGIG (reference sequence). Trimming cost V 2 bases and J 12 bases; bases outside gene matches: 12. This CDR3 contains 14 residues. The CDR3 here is CAWSLTGLGEELFF. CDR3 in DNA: TGTGCCTGGAGTCTGACAGGGTTGGGGGAGGAACTGTTTTTT.

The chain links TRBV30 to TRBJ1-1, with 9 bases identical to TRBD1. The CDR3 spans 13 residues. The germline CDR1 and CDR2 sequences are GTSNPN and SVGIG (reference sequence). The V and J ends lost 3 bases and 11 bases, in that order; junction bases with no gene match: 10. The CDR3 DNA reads TGTGCCTGGAGGGTGGACAGGGGAGTGGGCGCTTTCTTT. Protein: CAWRVDRGVGAFF.

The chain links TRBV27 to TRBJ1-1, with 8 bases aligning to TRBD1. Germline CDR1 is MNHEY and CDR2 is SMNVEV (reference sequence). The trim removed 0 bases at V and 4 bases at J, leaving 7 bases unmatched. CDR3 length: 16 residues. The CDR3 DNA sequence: TGTGCCAGCAGTTTATCGGGCAGGGGGCGGTCCACTGAAGCTTTCTTT. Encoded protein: CASSLSGRGRSTEAFF.

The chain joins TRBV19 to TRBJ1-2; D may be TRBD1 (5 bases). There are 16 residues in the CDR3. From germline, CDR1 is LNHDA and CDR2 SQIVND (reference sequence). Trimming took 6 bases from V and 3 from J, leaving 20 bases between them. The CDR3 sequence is CASRRSAGPVDYGYTF. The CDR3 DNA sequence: TGTGCCAGTAGAAGGTCGGCAGGGCCCGTCGACTATGGCTACACCTTC.

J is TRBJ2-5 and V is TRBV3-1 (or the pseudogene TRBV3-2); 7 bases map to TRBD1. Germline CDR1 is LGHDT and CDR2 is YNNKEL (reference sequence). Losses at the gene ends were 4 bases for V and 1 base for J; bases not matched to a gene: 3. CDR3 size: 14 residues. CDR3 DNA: TGTGCCAGCAGCCTCCGGGACAGCCAAGAGACCCAGTACTTC. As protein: CASSLRDSQETQYF.

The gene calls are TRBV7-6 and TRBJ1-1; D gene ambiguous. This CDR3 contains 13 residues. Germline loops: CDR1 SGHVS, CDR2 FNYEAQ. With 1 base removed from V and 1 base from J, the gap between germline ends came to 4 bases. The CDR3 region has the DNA TGTGCCAGCAGCTTAGATCGGAACACTGAAGCTTTCTTT. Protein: CASSLDRNTEAFF.

The CDR3 is CASSFMTSGRISDTQYF. CDR3 bases: TGCGCCAGCAGCTTCATGACTAGCGGGAGAATCTCAGATACGCAGTATTTT. The gene calls are TRBV5-1 and TRBJ2-3; 12 bases map to TRBD2. The CDR3 consists of 17 residues. Trimming cost V 2 bases and J 4 bases; bases outside gene matches: 8. The germline gives CDR1 SGHRS, CDR2 YFSETQ.

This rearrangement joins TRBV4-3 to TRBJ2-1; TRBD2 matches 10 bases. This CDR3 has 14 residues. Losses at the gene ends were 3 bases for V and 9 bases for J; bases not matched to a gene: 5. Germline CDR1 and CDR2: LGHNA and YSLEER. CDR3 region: CASSQAGTSVEQFF. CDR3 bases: TGCGCCAGCAGCCAGGCCGGGACTAGCGTTGAGCAGTTCTTC.

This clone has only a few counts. The CDR3 loop is CASMTYGNTIYF. The CDR3 DNA sequence: TGTGCCAGTATGACATATGGAAACACCATATATTTT. The chain uses TRBV28 and TRBJ1-3; D not certain. Germline values: CDR1 MDHEN, CDR2 SYDVKM. Trimming shortened V by 9 bases and J by 3 bases, and 9 bases separated the two germline ends. CDR3 length: 12 amino acids. The full variable domain, in which reference TRBV28 and TRBJ1-3 provide the parts outside the CDR3, is DVKVTQSSRYLVKRTGEKVFLECVQDMDHENMFWYRQDPGLGLRLIYFSYDVKMKEKGDIPEGYSVSREKKERFSLILESASTNQTSMYLCASMTYGNTIYFGEGSWLTVV.

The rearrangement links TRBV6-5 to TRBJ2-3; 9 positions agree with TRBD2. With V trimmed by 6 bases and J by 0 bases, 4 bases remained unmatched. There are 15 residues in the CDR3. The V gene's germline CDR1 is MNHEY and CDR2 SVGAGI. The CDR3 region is CASRRLAASTDTQYF. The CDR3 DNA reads TGTGCCAGCAGACGACTAGCGGCTAGCACAGATACGCAGTATTTT.

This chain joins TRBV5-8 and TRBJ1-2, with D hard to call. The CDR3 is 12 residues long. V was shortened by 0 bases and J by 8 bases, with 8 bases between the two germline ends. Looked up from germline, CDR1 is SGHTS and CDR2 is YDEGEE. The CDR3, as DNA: TGTGCCAGCAGCTTGGTCCGAGGGGGCTACACCTTC. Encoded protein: CASSLVRGGYTF.

DNA for the CDR3: TGTGCCAGCAGTTTCGTCTTCTACGAGCAGTACTTC. Protein product: CASSFVFYEQYF. This chain connects TRBV2 to TRBJ2-7; D is uncertain. Germline loops: CDR1 SNHLY, CDR2 FYNNEI. The germline V and J ends were trimmed by 5 bases and 3 bases, with 8 bases remaining between them. The CDR3 totals 12 residues.

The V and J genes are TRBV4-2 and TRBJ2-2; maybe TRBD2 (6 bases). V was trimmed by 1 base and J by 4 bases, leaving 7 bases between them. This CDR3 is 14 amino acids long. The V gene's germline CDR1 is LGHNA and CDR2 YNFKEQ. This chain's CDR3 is CASSQGRATGELFF. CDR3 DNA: TGTGCCAGCAGCCAAGGGAGGGCCACCGGGGAGCTGTTTTTT.

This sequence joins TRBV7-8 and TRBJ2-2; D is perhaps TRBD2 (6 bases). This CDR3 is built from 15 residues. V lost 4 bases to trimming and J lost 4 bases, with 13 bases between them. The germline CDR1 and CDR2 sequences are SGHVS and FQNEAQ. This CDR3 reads CASSYGGWGTGELFF. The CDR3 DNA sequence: TGTGCCAGCAGCTATGGGGGGTGGGGCACCGGGGAGCTGTTTTTT.

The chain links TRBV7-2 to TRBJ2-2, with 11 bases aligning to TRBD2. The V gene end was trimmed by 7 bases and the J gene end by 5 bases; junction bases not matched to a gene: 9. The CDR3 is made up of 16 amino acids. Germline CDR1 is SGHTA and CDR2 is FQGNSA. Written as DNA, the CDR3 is TGTGCCAGCACCTTCCCCTCTAGCGGGGGGACCGGGGAGCTGTTTTTT. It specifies CASTFPSSGGTGELFF.

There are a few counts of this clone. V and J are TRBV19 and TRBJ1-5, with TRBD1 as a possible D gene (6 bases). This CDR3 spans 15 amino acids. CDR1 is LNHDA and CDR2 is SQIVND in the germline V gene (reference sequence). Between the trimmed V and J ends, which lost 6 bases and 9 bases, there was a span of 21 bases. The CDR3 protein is CASSGTRGPFWPQHF. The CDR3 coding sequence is TGTGCCAGTAGCGGAACCAGGGGTCCTTTCTGGCCCCAGCATTTT.